Sequencing of this T cell receptor beta chain was carried out in a study of T cells after yellow fever vaccination. The wider study: SMART-Seq v4 Ultra Low Input served to prepare low-cell-number fractions. Study results and caveats: When the response was secondary, it was weaker but reached its peak faster, day 5 versus 15. Primary-vaccination clones mostly resurfaced post-booster (less than 98% CD4, approximately 89% CD8). The study noted that FACS-sorted repertoires could contain abundant clonotypes contaminating from the bulk population.

Worth noting for this clonotype: Its antigen is still unknown. This sequence may be a read error, since a much larger clone differs from it by one base.

One entry per CDR3 protein results from TCRdb running MiXCR on the 5' RACE reads. This sample has 300,000 to 350,000 distinct CDR3 sequences; approximately 4.2% occur once, and the top ten carry approximately 25%. The specimen was PBMCs, collected 5 days after the yellow fever booster vaccination. This TCR derives from a man aged 18-30 years who received the YFV17D yellow fever vaccine.

In nucleotides, the CDR3 is TGTGCCAGCAGCCAGATTAGGGGGGGGGCCGAGACCGGGGAGCTGTTTTTT. This translates into CASSQIRGGAETGELFF. The rearrangement uses TRBV4-2 and TRBJ2-2; D might be TRBD2 (7 bases). Trimming stripped 3 bases from V and 5 bases from J, with 19 bases between. From germline, CDR1 is LGHNA and CDR2 YNFKEQ. This CDR3 is 17 amino acids long.